Sequencing of this T cell receptor beta chain was carried out in a study of long-term antiretroviral therapy in people with HIV. Study-wide background: It was about a decade after the earliest samples that the 2015 immediate-ART recommendation appeared. Findings and limits, study-wide: Therapy changes, viral resistance and ART adherence were not documented in the available data. Versus controls, repertoires in people with HIV had narrower CDR3 length ranges.

Version v3.0 of the immunoSEQ assay ran at survey level. For every sample, sequencing targeted about 40,000-50,000 T-cell genomes. Clones were read by immunoSEQ multiplex PCR, and TCRdb kept only the in-frame ones, dropping some. Found here are 7,500 to 10,000 clones, about 81% of them singletons; the top ten hold approximately 17%. Details on this clone: Its antigen is as yet unknown.

Germline V gives CDR1 SGHNT, CDR2 YENEEA. The CDR3 length is 13 residues. Between the trimmed V and J ends, which lost 3 bases and 4 bases, there was a span of 6 bases. The gene calls are TRBV11-3 and TRBJ2-2; D possibly corresponds to TRBD2 (5 bases). Sequenced here: unsorted PBMCs, sampled 0.7 years after starting antiretroviral therapy. This sequence originates from a man aged 35 to 55 with HIV. The CDR3 nucleotides read TGTGCCAGCAGCTTGGACTTCACCGGGGAGCTGTTTTTT. Protein product: CASSLDFTGELFF.